Below are 15 T cell receptor beta chains sequenced from a single sample in a study of T-cell memory formation after mild COVID-19. From the 5' RACE reads, TCRdb called clonotypes with MiXCR, one entry per CDR3 protein. The profile shows about 320,000 distinct CDR3 sequences, around 15% of them singletons. The specimen sequenced was PBMCs or a T cell subset sorted from them (not recorded which). The receptor source for this set is a man younger than 35 who had mild COVID-19 (a few samples of this study predate the infection). Cell type and time point are not known.

This clonotype was found many times. The chain recombines TRBV4-1 with TRBJ2-2; 7 bases align to TRBD1. V lost 0 bases and J lost 3; bases outside the gene matches: 4. CDR3 length: 16 amino acids. In germline, CDR1 is MGHRA, CDR2 YSYEKL. This CDR3 is CASSQERTGYTGELFF. The CDR3 nucleotides read TGCGCCAGCAGCCAAGAGCGGACAGGCTACACCGGGGAGCTGTTTTTT.

The J gene is TRBJ2-1, the V gene TRBV27; TRBD1 matches at 9 bases. The J segment lost 7 bases and the V segment lost 5 bases, leaving 15 bases of the junction unmatched. Germline V gene lookup returns CDR1 MNHEY and CDR2 SMNVEV (reference sequence). The CDR3 sequence is 17 residues long. The CDR3 nucleotides are TGTGCCAGCAGTAGAGACTTCCGGGACAGGGTAGAAAATGAGCAGTTCTTC. Its translation is CASSRDFRDRVENEQFF.

The chain couples TRBV20-1 to TRBJ1-5; tentatively, D is TRBD1 (6 bases). The CDR3 has 14 residues. The V end was cut by 3 bases, the J end by 2 bases, with 11 bases between. In germline, CDR1 is DFQATT, CDR2 SNEGSKA (reference sequence). In nucleotides, the CDR3 is TGCAGTGCTAGCAGGGGATCGGGCAATCAGCCCCAGCATTTT. This gives the protein CSASRGSGNQPQHF.

In regard to this clonotype: At one of its ends the junction is not consistent with the germline gene, which may arise from a read error. The chain has TRBV6-1 and TRBJ2-7; D perhaps matches TRBD1 (6 bases). The germline CDR1 and CDR2 sequences are MNHNS and SASEGT. The CDR3 is made up of 13 amino acids. CDR3: CASSEALPGQTFF. The CDR3, as DNA: TGTGCCAGCAGTGAAGCGCTTCCAGGACAGACTTTCTTC.

This clonotype was seen a few times. V is TRBV3-1 and J is TRBJ1-5; no firm D call. This CDR3 spans 15 amino acids. V gave up 0 bases and J gave up 7 bases, with 13 bases separating them. Germline V gives CDR1 LGHDT, CDR2 YNNKEL (reference sequence). CDR3 protein: CASSQDLGLRQPQHF. As DNA, the CDR3 is TGTGCCAGCAGCCAAGATCTGGGCTTGCGGCAGCCCCAGCATTTT.

The rearrangement links TRBV27 to TRBJ2-4, with 7 bases identical to TRBD2. CDR1 MNHEY and CDR2 SMNVEV come from the germline V gene (reference sequence). Germline trimming cut 5 bases from V and 7 bases from J; bases unmatched to any gene: 20. The CDR3 totals 18 residues. For the CDR3, the DNA is TGTGCCAGCAGTCCCCAGAGCCCCGTCGGGGAGGGGTACAACATTCAGTACTTC. It is translated as CASSPQSPVGEGYNIQYF.

This clonotype was counted between two and nine times. J is TRBJ2-1 and V is TRBV3-1; the match to TRBD2 covers 11 bases. CDR1 is LGHDT, CDR2 YNNKEL, per germline (reference sequence). V was clipped by 4 bases and J by 5 bases; unmatched bases: 7. The CDR3 is 16 amino acids. The CDR3 nucleotides read TGTGCCAGCAGCCCTCCCCTAGCGGGGGGAGACAATGAGCAGTTCTTC. Translated: CASSPPLAGGDNEQFF.

This clonotype was seen a few times. The rearrangement links TRBV27 to TRBJ1-1; no clear D. Trimming removed 1 base at V and 3 bases at J, with 9 bases between. This CDR3 comprises 14 residues. Germline V gene lookup returns CDR1 MNHEY and CDR2 SMNVEV (reference sequence). As DNA, the CDR3 is TGTGCCAGCAGTTTATGGCCAGCGGACACTGAAGCTTTCTTT. The encoded protein is CASSLWPADTEAFF.

This chain connects TRBV27 to TRBJ1-2; D gene unclear. V lost 0 bases to trimming and J lost 6 bases, with 14 bases between them. CDR1 and CDR2 from the germline V gene are MNHEY and SMNVEV (reference sequence). This CDR3 is 15 amino acids long. The CDR3 DNA reads as TGTGCCAGCAGTTTATCGAAGTTTCGGCCGAATGGCTACACCTTC. This sequence encodes CASSLSKFRPNGYTF.

This clonotype was observed a handful of times. This chain links TRBV12-3 or TRBV12-4 with TRBJ1-1; D is perhaps TRBD1 (5 bases). Trimming left V 10 bases short and J 1 base short, with 19 bases between. The CDR3 is 15 residues long. The CDR3: CATTAGEQRNTEAFF. The CDR3 DNA reads as TGTGCCACCACGGCGGGGGAACAACGGAACACTGAAGCTTTCTTT.

This clonotype was recorded a few times. The chain couples TRBV11-2 to TRBJ1-6; 7 bases map to TRBD1. The germline gives CDR1 SGHAT, CDR2 FQNNGV. This CDR3 has 17 residues. Germline trimming cut 5 bases from V and 3 bases from J; bases unmatched to any gene: 10. DNA of the CDR3: TGTGCCAGCAGCCGGAGGAGACAGGGCGTCTATAATTCACCCCTCCACTTT. Its translation is CASSRRRQGVYNSPLHF. The complete variable domain, with remaining parts taken from reference TRBV11-2 and TRBJ1-6, reads EAGVAQSPRYKIIEKRQSVAFWCNPISGHATLYWYQQILGQGPKLLIQFQNNGVVDDSQLPKDRFSAERLKGVDSTLKIQPAKLEDSAVYLCASSRRRQGVYNSPLHFGNGTRLTVT.

In this sample, this clonotype turned up a few times. CDR3 in amino acids: CASSPEVGAGGLFF. In DNA, the CDR3 is TGTGCCAGCAGCCCCGAGGTGGGAGCGGGGGGACTGTTCTTC. The rearrangement uses TRBV5-6 and TRBJ2-1; 9 bases map to TRBD2. Germline V gives CDR1 SGHDT, CDR2 YYEEEE. The trim removed 4 bases at V and 15 bases at J, leaving 14 bases unmatched. The CDR3 sequence is 14 residues long.

The CDR3 bases are TGTGCCAGCAGTTCACAACACGACTACATAGGGGACGAGCAGTACTTC. This codes for CASSSQHDYIGDEQYF. V usage is TRBV12-3 or TRBV12-4 and J usage is TRBJ2-7; D could derive from TRBD1 or TRBD2 (5 bases each). V lost 4 bases and J 5 bases, leaving 21 bases between the germline ends. The CDR3 is 16 amino acids.

This clonotype was picked up a small number of times. This chain joins TRBV7-3 and TRBJ2-3, with 10 bases matching TRBD2. J was trimmed by 6 bases and V by 4 bases; bases with no gene match: 13. The CDR3 sequence is 17 residues long. Germline V gene data show CDR1 as SGHTA and CDR2 as FQGTGA. The CDR3 is CASSSTESGGARDTQYF. In DNA form, the CDR3 reads TGTGCCAGCAGCTCTACAGAGAGCGGGGGGGCCCGGGATACGCAGTATTTT.

This chain links TRBV7-9 with TRBJ2-3; no reliable D call. The CDR3 extends over 16 amino acids. The V gene's germline CDR1 is SEHNR and CDR2 FQNEAQ (reference sequence). The ends were cut back, 5 bases at V and 0 bases at J, with 15 bases in the middle. This chain's CDR3 is CASSRSASSSTDTQYF. As DNA, the CDR3 is TGTGCCAGCAGCCGATCAGCGAGCTCTAGCACAGATACGCAGTATTTT.